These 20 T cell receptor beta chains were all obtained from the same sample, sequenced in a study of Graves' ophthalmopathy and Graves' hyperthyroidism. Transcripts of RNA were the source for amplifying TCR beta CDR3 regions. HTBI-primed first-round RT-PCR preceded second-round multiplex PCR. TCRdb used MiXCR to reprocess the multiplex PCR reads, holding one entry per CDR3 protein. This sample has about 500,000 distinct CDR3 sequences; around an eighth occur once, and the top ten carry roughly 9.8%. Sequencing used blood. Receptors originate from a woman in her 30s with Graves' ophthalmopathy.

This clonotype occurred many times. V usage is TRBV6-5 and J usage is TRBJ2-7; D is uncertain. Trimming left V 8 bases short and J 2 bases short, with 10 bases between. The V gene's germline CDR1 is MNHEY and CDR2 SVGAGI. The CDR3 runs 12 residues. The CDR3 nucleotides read TGTGCCAGCGGGGATATTCCCTACGAGCAGTACTTC. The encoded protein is CASGDIPYEQYF.

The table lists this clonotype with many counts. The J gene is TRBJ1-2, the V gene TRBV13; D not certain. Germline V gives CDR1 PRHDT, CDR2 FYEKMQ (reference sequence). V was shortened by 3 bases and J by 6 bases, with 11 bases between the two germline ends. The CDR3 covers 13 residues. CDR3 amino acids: CASSLDSYDGYTF. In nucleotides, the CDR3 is TGTGCCAGCAGCTTGGATTCATACGATGGCTACACCTTC.

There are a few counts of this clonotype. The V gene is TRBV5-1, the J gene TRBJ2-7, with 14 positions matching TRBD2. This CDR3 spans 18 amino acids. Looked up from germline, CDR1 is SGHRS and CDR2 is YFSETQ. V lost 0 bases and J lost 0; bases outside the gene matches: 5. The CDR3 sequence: CASSLGPGLAGASYEQYF. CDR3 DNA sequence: TGCGCCAGCAGCTTGGGTCCGGGACTAGCGGGAGCCTCCTACGAGCAGTACTTC.

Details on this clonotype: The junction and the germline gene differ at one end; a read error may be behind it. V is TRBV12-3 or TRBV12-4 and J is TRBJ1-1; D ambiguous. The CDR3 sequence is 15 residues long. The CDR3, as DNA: TGTGCCAGCAGTCCGGGTGGGATAGCGAACACTGATGCTTTCTTT. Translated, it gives CASSPGGIANTDAFF.

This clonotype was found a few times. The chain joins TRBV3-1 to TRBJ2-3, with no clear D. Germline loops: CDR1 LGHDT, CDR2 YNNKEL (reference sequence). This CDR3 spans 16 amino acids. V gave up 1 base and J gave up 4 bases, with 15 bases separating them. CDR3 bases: TGTGCCAGCAGCCAAGGAGTGGGCCGGAAGGCAGATACGCAGTATTTT. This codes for CASSQGVGRKADTQYF.

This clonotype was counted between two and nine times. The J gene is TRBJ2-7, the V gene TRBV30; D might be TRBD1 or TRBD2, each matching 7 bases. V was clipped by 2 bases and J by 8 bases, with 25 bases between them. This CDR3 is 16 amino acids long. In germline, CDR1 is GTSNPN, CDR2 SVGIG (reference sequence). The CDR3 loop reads CAWSQNRGGTGRKQYF. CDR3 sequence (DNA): TGTGCCTGGAGTCAAAACAGGGGAGGGACTGGGCGTAAGCAGTACTTC. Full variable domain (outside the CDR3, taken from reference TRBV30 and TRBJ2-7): SQTIHQWPATLVQPVGSPLSLECTVEGTSNPNLYWYRQAAGRGLQLLFYSVGIGQISSEVPQNLSASRPQDRQFILSSKKLLLSDSGFYLCAWSQNRGGTGRKQYFGPGTRLTVT.

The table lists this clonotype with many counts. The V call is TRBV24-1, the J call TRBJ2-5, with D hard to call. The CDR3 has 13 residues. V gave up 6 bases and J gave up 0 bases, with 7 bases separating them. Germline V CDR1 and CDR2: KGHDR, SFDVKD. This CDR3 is CATSTRDQETQYF. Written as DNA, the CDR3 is TGTGCCACCAGTACAAGGGACCAAGAGACCCAGTACTTC.

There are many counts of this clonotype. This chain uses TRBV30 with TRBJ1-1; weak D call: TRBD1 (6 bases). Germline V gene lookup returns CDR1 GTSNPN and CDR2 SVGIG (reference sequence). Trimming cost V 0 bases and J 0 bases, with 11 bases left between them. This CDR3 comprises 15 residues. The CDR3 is CAWSVRGQLNTEAFF. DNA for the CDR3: TGTGCCTGGAGTGTACGGGGGCAGCTGAACACTGAAGCTTTCTTT. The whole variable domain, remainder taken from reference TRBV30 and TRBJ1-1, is SQTIHQWPATLVQPVGSPLSLECTVEGTSNPNLYWYRQAAGRGLQLLFYSVGIGQISSEVPQNLSASRPQDRQFILSSKKLLLSDSGFYLCAWSVRGQLNTEAFFGQGTRLTVV.

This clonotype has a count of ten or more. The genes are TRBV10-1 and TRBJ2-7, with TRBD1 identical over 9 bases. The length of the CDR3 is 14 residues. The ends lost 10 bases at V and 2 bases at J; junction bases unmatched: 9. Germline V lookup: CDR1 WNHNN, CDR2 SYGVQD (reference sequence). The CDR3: CAKMGDRGTYEQYF. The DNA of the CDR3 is TGCGCCAAAATGGGTGACAGGGGGACCTACGAGCAGTACTTC.

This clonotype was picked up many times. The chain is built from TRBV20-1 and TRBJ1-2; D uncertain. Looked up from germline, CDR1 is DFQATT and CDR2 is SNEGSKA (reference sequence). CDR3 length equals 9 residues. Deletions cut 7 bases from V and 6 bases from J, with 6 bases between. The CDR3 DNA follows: TGCAGTGGAGGCCATGGCTACACCTTC. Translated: CSGGHGYTF.

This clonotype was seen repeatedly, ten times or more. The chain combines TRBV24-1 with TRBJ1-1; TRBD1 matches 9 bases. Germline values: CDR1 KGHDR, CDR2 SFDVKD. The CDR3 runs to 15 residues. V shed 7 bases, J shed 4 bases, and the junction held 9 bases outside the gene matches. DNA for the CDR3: TGTGCCACCAGCGGGACAGGGTATCAGGGCACTGAAGCTTTCTTT. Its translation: CATSGTGYQGTEAFF.

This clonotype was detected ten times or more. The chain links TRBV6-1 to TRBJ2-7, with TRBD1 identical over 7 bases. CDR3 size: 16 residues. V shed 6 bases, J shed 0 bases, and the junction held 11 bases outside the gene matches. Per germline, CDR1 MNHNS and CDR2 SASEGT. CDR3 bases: TGTGCCAGCAGCCGCCCACCGGGACAGTACTCCTACGAGCAGTACTTC. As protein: CASSRPPGQYSYEQYF.

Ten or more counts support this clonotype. In nucleotides, the CDR3 is TGTGCCAGCAGCTTAGCCAGGGACAGACCCTACGAGCAGTACTTC. Translation gives CASSLARDRPYEQYF. The chain employs TRBV7-8 and TRBJ2-7; 7 positions agree with TRBD1. Germline V gene lookup returns CDR1 SGHVS and CDR2 FQNEAQ. V was pared by 0 bases and J by 2 bases, with 4 bases of the junction left unmatched. CDR3 length: 15 amino acids.

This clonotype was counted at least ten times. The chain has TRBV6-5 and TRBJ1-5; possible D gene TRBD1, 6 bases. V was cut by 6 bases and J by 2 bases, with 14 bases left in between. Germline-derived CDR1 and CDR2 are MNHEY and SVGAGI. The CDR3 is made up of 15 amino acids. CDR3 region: CASRSGVYGNQPQHF. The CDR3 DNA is TGTGCCAGCAGGTCAGGGGTTTACGGCAATCAGCCCCAGCATTTT.

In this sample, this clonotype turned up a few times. The CDR3 here is CASSQEPQGPLGPQHF. The CDR3 DNA reads as TGCGCCAGCAGCCAAGAACCACAGGGGCCCCTTGGGCCCCAGCATTTT. This sequence joins TRBV4-1 and TRBJ1-5; TRBD1 matches 7 bases. Germline V CDR1 and CDR2: MGHRA, YSYEKL. The CDR3 extends over 16 amino acids. V was clipped by 0 bases and J by 9 bases; unmatched bases: 11.

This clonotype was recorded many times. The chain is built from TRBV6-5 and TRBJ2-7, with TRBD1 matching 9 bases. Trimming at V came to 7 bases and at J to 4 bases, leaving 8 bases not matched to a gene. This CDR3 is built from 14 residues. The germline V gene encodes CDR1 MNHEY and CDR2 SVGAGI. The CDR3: CASNPGQGAYEQYF. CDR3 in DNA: TGTGCCAGCAACCCGGGACAGGGCGCGTACGAGCAGTACTTC.

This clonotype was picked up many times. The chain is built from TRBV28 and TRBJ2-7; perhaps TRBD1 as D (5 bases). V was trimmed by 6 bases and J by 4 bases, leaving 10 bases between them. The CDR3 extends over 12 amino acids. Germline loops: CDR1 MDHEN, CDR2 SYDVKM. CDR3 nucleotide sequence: TGTGCCAGCAGGCAAGACAGATACGAGCAGTACTTC. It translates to CASRQDRYEQYF.

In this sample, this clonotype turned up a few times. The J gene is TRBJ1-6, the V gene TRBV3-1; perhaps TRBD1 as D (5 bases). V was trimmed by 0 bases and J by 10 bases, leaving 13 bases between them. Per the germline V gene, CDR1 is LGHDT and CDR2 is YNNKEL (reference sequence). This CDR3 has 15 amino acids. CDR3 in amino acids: CASSQDGGAGSPLHF. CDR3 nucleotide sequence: TGTGCCAGCAGCCAAGATGGAGGGGCTGGCTCACCCCTCCACTTT.

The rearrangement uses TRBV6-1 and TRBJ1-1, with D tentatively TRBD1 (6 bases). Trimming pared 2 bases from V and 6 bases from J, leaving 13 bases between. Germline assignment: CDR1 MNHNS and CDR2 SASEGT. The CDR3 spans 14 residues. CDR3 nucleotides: TGTGCCAGCAGTGAATATCAACCAGGGGCTGAAGCTTTCTTT. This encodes CASSEYQPGAEAFF.

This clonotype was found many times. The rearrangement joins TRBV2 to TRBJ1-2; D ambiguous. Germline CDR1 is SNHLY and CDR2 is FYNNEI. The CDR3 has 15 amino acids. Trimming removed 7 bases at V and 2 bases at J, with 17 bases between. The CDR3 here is CASIPGGQMNYGYTF. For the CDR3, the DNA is TGTGCCAGCATCCCCGGAGGGCAGATGAACTATGGCTACACCTTC. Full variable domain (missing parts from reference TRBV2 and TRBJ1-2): EPEVTQTPSHQVTQMGQEVILRCVPISNHLYFYWYRQILGQKVEFLVSFYNNEISEKSEIFDDQFSVERPDGSNFTLKIRSTKLEDSAMYFCASIPGGQMNYGYTFGSGTRLTVV.